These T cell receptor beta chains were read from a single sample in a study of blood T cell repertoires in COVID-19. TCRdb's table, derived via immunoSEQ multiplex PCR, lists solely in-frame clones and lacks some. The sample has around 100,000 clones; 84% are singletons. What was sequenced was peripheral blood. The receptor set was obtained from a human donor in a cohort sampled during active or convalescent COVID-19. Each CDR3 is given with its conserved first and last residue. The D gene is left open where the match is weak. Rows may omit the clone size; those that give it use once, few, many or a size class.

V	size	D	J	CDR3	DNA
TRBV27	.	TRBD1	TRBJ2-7	CASSLGDRGYEQYF	TGTGCCAGCAGTTTAGGGGACAGGGGCTACGAGCAGTACTTC
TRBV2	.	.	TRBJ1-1	CASSAKINTEAFF	TGTGCCAGCAGTGCCAAAATCAACACTGAAGCTTTCTTT
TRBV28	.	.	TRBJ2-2	CASSPIPSRTGELFF	TGTGCCAGCAGTCCCATACCGAGCCGCACCGGGGAGCTGTTTTTT
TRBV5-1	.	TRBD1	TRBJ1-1	CASSLARDRVYTEAFF	TGCGCCAGCAGCTTGGCCCGGGACAGGGTGTACACTGAAGCTTTCTTT
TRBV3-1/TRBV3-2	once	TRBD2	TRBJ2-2	CASSQEGLAGTTGELFF	TGTGCCAGCAGCCAAGAGGGACTAGCGGGGACCACCGGGGAGCTGTTTTTT
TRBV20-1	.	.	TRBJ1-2	CSASVTGPANYGYTF	TGCAGTGCTAGTGTAACAGGGCCAGCTAACTATGGCTACACCTTC
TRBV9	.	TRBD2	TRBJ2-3	CASSARAGGPDTQYF	TGTGCCAGCAGCGCCCGAGCGGGGGGGCCAGATACGCAGTATTTT
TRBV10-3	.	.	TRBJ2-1	CATSSGILYNEQFF	TGTGCCACATCCTCAGGGATCCTCTACAATGAGCAGTTCTTC
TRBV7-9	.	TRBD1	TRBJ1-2	CASSTGQGNNYGYTF	TGTGCCAGCAGCACAGGACAGGGAAATAACTATGGCTACACCTTC
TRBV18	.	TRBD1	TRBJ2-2	CASSPKGTGGGLTNTGELFF	TGTGCCAGCTCACCGAAAGGAACAGGGGGCGGACTAACGAACACCGGGGAGCTGTTTTTT
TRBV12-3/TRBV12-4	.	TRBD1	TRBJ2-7	CASGTGTDYEQYF	TGTGCCAGCGGGACCGGGACAGACTACGAGCAGTACTTC
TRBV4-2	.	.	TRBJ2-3	CASSPRPPGDTQYF	TGTGCCAGCAGCCCCCGACCCCCAGGGGATACGCAGTATTTT
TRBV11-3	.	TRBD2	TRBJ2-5	CASSSSGVYQETQYF	TGTGCCAGCAGCTCCAGCGGGGTCTACCAAGAGACCCAGTACTTC
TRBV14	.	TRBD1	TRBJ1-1	CASTQQGVGNTEAFF	TGTGCCAGCACTCAACAGGGGGTCGGGAACACTGAAGCTTTCTTT
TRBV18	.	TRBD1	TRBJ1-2	CASSPEQGSDGYTF	TGTGCCAGCTCACCGGAACAGGGGAGCGATGGCTACACCTTC
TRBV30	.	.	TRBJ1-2	CAWSVQVNYGYTF	TGTGCCTGGAGTGTACAAGTTAACTATGGCTACACCTTC
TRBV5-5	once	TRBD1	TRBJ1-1	CASRTGMSGEAFF	TGTGCCAGCAGGACAGGGATGAGTGGTGAAGCTTTCTTT
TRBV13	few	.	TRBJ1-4	CASTPTGSEKLFF	TGTGCCAGCACACCCACGGGGAGTGAAAAACTGTTTTTT
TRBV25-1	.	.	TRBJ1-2	CASSQGGDGYTF	TGTGCCAGCAGTCAAGGGGGGGATGGCTACACCTTC
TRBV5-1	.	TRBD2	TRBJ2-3	CASSLDSGATDTQYF	TGCGCCAGCAGCTTGGACAGCGGGGCGACAGATACGCAGTATTTT
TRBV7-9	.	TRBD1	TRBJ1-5	CASSRTGVSNQPQHF	TGTGCCAGCAGCCGGACAGGGGTGAGCAATCAGCCCCAGCATTTT
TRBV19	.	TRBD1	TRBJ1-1	CASSADRGPNTEAFF	TGTGCCAGTAGTGCAGACAGGGGACCGAACACTGAAGCTTTCTTT
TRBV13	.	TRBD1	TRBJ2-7	CASSLGRQGGYEQYF	TGTGCCAGCAGCTTAGGACGACAGGGGGGCTACGAGCAGTACTTC
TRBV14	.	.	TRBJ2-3	CASSHGGSKDTQYF	TGTGCCAGCAGCCACGGGGGTTCAAAGGATACGCAGTATTTT
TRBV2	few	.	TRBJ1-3	CASSVRRLFYF	TGTGCCAGCAGTGTCAGGAGGCTCTTTTATTTT
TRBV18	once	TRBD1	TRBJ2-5	CASSPTKSTGFVETQYF	TGTGCCAGCTCACCCACAAAATCGACAGGGTTTGTTGAGACCCAGTACTTC
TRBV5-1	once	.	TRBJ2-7	CASSLVFGGKNEQYF	TGCGCCAGCAGCTTGGTTTTCGGGGGTAAGAACGAGCAGTACTTC
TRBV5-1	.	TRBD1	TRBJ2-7	CASSLVGQGIDEQYF	TGCGCCAGCAGCTTGGTGGGACAGGGCATCGACGAGCAGTACTTC
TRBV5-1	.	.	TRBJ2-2	CASSLVSLSTGELFF	TGCGCCAGCAGCTTGGTTAGCCTTTCCACCGGGGAGCTGTTTTTT
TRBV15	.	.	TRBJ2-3	CATSRGQTSTDTQYF	TGTGCCACCAGCAGAGGTCAAACAAGCACAGATACGCAGTATTTT
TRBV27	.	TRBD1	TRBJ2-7	CASRGVRDRSYEQYF	TGTGCCAGCAGAGGTGTCCGGGACAGGTCCTACGAGCAGTACTTC
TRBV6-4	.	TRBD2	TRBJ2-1	CASSPGLAGGPNNEQFF	TGTGCCAGCAGCCCCGGACTAGCGGGGGGGCCGAATAATGAGCAGTTCTTC
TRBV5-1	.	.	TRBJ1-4	CASSLGSNEKLFF	TGCGCCAGCAGCTTGGGCAGTAATGAAAAACTGTTTTTT
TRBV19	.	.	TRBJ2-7	CASSIETDYEQYF	TGTGCCAGTAGTATAGAAACAGACTACGAGCAGTACTTC
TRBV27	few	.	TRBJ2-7	CASTTGQKAENSYEQYF	TGTGCCAGCACAACAGGGCAGAAGGCCGAAAACTCCTACGAGCAGTACTTC
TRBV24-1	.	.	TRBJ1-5	CATSVRNQPQHF	TGTGCCACCAGTGTGCGTAATCAGCCCCAGCATTTT
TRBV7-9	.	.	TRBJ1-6	CASSFLGQTVDSPLHF	TGTGCCAGCAGCTTTTTGGGACAAACCGTGGATTCACCCCTCCACTTT
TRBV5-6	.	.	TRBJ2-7	CASNQGPYEQYF	TGTGCCAGCAACCAGGGCCCCTACGAGCAGTACTTC
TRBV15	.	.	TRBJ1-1	CATSSESYRVSTEAFF	TGTGCCACCAGCAGTGAAAGCTACAGGGTATCCACTGAAGCTTTCTTT
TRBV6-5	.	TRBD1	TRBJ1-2	CASHLQGAGYGYTF	TGTGCCAGCCACCTTCAGGGGGCTGGCTATGGCTACACCTTC
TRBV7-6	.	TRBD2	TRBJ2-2	CASSRKAGGDTGELFF	TGTGCCAGCAGCCGCAAAGCGGGGGGCGACACCGGGGAGCTGTTTTTT
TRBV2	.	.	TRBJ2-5	CASSVRGYRETQYF	TGTGCCAGCAGTGTAAGAGGGTATCGCGAGACCCAGTACTTC
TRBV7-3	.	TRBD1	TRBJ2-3	CASNPGQGNTDTQYF	TGTGCCAGCAACCCGGGACAGGGAAACACAGATACGCAGTATTTT
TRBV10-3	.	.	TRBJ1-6	CATRSIAGVDSPLHF	TGTGCCACCCGCAGTATCGCAGGGGTAGACTCACCCCTCCACTTT
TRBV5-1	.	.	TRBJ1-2	CASRRDWERGYGYTF	TGCGCCAGCAGACGGGACTGGGAGAGAGGCTATGGCTACACCTTC
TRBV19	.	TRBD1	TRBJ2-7	CASSIVGQGDYEQYF	TGTGCCAGTAGTATAGTCGGACAGGGGGATTACGAGCAGTACTTC
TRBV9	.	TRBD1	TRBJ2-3	CASSGYSTGARLQYF	TGTGCCAGCAGCGGATATTCGACAGGGGCCAGGCTCCAGTATTTT
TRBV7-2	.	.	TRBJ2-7	CASSLAGSYYEQYF	TGTGCCAGCAGCTTAGCGGGGAGTTACTACGAGCAGTACTTC
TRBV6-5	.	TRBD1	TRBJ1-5	CASSRGQGAYQPQHF	TGTGCCAGCAGCAGAGGACAGGGGGCGTATCAGCCCCAGCATTTT
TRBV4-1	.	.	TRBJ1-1	CASSHPTPPRGTFF	TGCGCCAGCAGCCATCCGACCCCACCGAGGGGGACTTTCTTT
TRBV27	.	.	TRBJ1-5	CASSLGQYNQPQHF	TGTGCCAGCAGTTTAGGGCAATACAATCAGCCCCAGCATTTT
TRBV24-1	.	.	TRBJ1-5	CATSGGYNQPQHF	TGTGCCACTTCTGGCGGATACAATCAGCCCCAGCATTTT
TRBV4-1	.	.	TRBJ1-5	CASSRGQNQPQHF	TGCGCCAGCAGCCGCGGACAGAATCAGCCCCAGCATTTT
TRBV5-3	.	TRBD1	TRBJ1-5	CARSPVRTGPFNQPQHF	TGTGCCAGAAGCCCTGTCCGGACAGGGCCCTTCAATCAGCCCCAGCATTTT
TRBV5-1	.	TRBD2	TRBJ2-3	CASSLWLAGGTSTDTQYF	TGCGCCAGCAGCTTGTGGCTAGCGGGGGGTACTAGCACAGATACGCAGTATTTT